The entry below gives a single TCR beta chain sequence along with its context. No antigen is known for it. The CDR3 runs to 15 residues. Germline values: CDR1 SGHVS, CDR2 FQNEAQ. V lost 2 bases to trimming and J lost 5 bases; unmatched junction nucleotides: 8. This record belongs to a study of CD8 T cells in ankylosing spondylitis. The authors made TCR beta libraries by quantitative 5'-RACE with molecular barcodes. TCRdb re-analysed the 5' RACE reads in MiXCR, keeping a single row per CDR3 protein. The table lists approximately 440,000 distinct CDR3 sequences, 15% to 20% of them singletons. Findings and caveats of the study: Matched ankylosing spondylitis synovial fluid reportedly contained a significantly enriched population of disease-linked clones. Clones linked with disease were CD8+ and fairly uncommon in the peripheral blood. A TCR beta motif of roughly 8 highly homologous variants appeared characteristic of ankylosing spondylitis blood.

Specimen: blood, either unsorted or a sorted T cell fraction (not recorded which). V is TRBV7-8 and J is TRBJ1-2; 7 bases fit TRBD1. The TCR comes from a male donor with ankylosing spondylitis. CDR3 sequence (DNA): TGTGCCAGCAGCTTATCCCCGGACAGGTGGTATGGCTACACCTTC. It specifies CASSLSPDRWYGYTF. Complete variable domain (other parts from reference TRBV7-8 and TRBJ1-2): GAGVSQSPRYKVAKRGQDVALRCDPISGHVSLFWYQQALGQGPEFLTYFQNEAQLDKSGLPSDRFFAERPEGSVSTLKIQRTQQEDSAVYLCASSLSPDRWYGYTFGSGTRLTVV.